The clone carrying this TCR beta chain occurred many times. Its antigen is as yet unknown. The record originates from a study of CD8 T cells in ankylosing spondylitis. TCRdb processed the 5' RACE reads anew with MiXCR; each CDR3 protein has one entry. The sample carries fewer than 80,000 distinct CDR3 sequences, about 5.4% recorded once. Points from the study as a whole: The study looked at matched synovial fluid samples from ankylosing spondylitis patients. Disease-linked clones were reported to be significantly enriched there.

CDR1 DFQATT and CDR2 SNEGSKA come from the germline V gene (reference sequence). The CDR3 is 13 residues long. Between the trimmed V and J ends, which lost 3 bases and 3 bases, there was a span of 9 bases. This clonotype was sampled from a male donor with ankylosing spondylitis or in good health (not recorded which). The sample was blood, either unsorted or a sorted T cell fraction (not recorded which). V is TRBV20-1 and J is TRBJ1-5; D might be TRBD1 (6 bases). The chain's CDR3 is CSARDSPNQPQHF. CDR3 nucleotides: TGCAGTGCTAGGGACAGCCCCAATCAGCCCCAGCATTTT.